The 4 T cell receptor beta chains below come from one sample, sequenced in a study of T cell responses to AZD1222 COVID-19 vaccine. Repertoires were generated with immunoSEQ multiplex PCR, while TCRdb's copy carries only in-frame clones and drops some. Seen here are about 140,000 clones, around 90% observed once, and the top ten hold 1.5% to 2%. This specimen consisted of peripheral blood, obtained on day 0 of AZD1222 vaccination. The receptor source for this set is an adult in good health.

This chain joins TRBV29-1 and TRBJ1-1; 10 bases map to TRBD1. The CDR3 has 14 residues. Per germline, CDR1 SQVTM and CDR2 ANQGSEA. With 3 bases clipped from V and 7 bases from J, the junction kept 8 bases outside the gene matches. The CDR3 spells CSVERDRDRGEAFF. The CDR3 nucleotides are TGCAGCGTTGAGCGGGACAGGGACAGGGGTGAAGCTTTCTTT.

The CDR3 DNA reads as TGTGCCAGCTCACCACCGAACGGAAAAAACACCATATATTTT. It translates to CASSPPNGKNTIYF. The rearrangement uses TRBV18 and TRBJ1-3; no clear D. Germline V lookup: CDR1 KGHSH, CDR2 LQKENI. V was cut by 0 bases and J by 6 bases, with 9 bases left in between. This CDR3 region has 14 residues.

The chain couples TRBV7-9 to TRBJ1-3; 8 positions match TRBD1. The trim removed 1 base at V and 4 bases at J, leaving 6 bases unmatched. CDR1 SEHNR and CDR2 FQNEAQ come from the germline V gene (reference sequence). The CDR3 extends over 16 amino acids. CDR3 nucleotide sequence: TGTGCCAGCAGCTTAGTCCAGGGGGCGAGAGGAAACACCATATATTTT. Translation: CASSLVQGARGNTIYF.

The CDR3 nucleotides read TGTGCCAGCAGCTTAGGCGGACAGGGGAGGAACTATGGCTACACCTTC. It yields the protein CASSLGGQGRNYGYTF. The rearrangement joins TRBV7-9 to TRBJ1-2; 9 bases fit TRBD1. Germline CDR1 and CDR2: SEHNR and FQNEAQ (reference sequence). The J segment lost 2 bases and the V segment lost 1 base, leaving 5 bases of the junction unmatched. The CDR3 is made up of 16 amino acids.